Listed below are T cell receptor beta chains from one sample, sequenced in a study of early T cells in non-severe SARS-CoV-2 infection. From the 5' RACE reads, TCRdb called clonotypes with MiXCR, one entry per CDR3 protein. The sample shows 50,000 to 60,000 distinct CDR3 sequences, around 6.6% of them seen only once. The specimen was whole blood, collected at baseline. The source of these receptors is an adult who was a healthcare worker with PCR-confirmed SARS-CoV-2 infection or an uninfected control (not recorded which). The CDR3 runs from the conserved cysteine through the conserved F or W. A D gene is named only where the DNA matches it firmly. Some rows mark clone size as missing; the rest say once, few, many or name a class of expanded clone.

V	D	J	length	size	DNA	CDR3
TRBV27	.	TRBJ1-5	14	many	TGTGCCAGCAGCACTAACAGGAGGAATCAGCCCCAGCATTTT	CASSTNRRNQPQHF
TRBV20-1	.	TRBJ1-5	14	many	TGCAGTGCTAGAAAAGTTGGGGGGAATCAGCCCCAGCATTTT	CSARKVGGNQPQHF
TRBV6-5	.	TRBJ2-3	15	.	TGTGCCAGCAGTTACTCCGTAGCTATGACAGATACGCAGTATTTT	CASSYSVAMTDTQYF
TRBV11-3	.	TRBJ2-3	14	.	TGTGCCAGCAGCCCCACCTCGGCGGCAGATACGCAGTATTTT	CASSPTSAADTQYF
TRBV7-2	.	TRBJ2-2	16	.	TGTGCCAGCAGCCCCAGCGTACAGGGCTGGGCCGGGGAGCTGTTTTTT	CASSPSVQGWAGELFF
TRBV20-1	.	TRBJ2-7	16	many	TGCAGTGTTAGTCGGGTGTCGGCAGGGTCATCCTACGAGCAGTACTTC	CSVSRVSAGSSYEQYF
TRBV29-1	.	TRBJ2-5	14	.	TGCAGCCTCGTAAGAAGCGGAGTGTCAGAGACCCAGTACTTC	CSLVRSGVSETQYF
TRBV15	.	TRBJ2-2	14	few	TGTGCCACCAGCAGAGATAATAACCCCGGGGAGCTGTTTTTT	CATSRDNNPGELFF
TRBV28	.	TRBJ1-5	14	many	TGTGCCAGCATCCGGGGTTGGAGCAATCAGCCCCAGCATTTT	CASIRGWSNQPQHF
TRBV7-2	.	TRBJ1-3	14	many	TGTGCCAGCAGCGGGCGAGGCTCTGGAAACACCATATATTTT	CASSGRGSGNTIYF
TRBV20-1	.	TRBJ2-5	13	many	TGCAGTGCAAAGAGGTGGGGGCAGGAGACCCAGTACTTC	CSAKRWGQETQYF
TRBV7-2	.	TRBJ1-4	13	.	TGTGCCAGCAGCCTCCGTAGGGGAGAAAAACTGTTTTTT	CASSLRRGEKLFF
TRBV28	.	TRBJ2-7	11	.	TGTGCCAGCAGCCTTTGGGGCGAGCAGTACTTC	CASSLWGEQYF
TRBV10-3	TRBD1	TRBJ2-4	17	many	TGTGCCATCAGTCGGCAAACCGGACAGGGAGCCAAAAACATTCAGTACTTC	CAISRQTGQGAKNIQYF
TRBV11-2	.	TRBJ1-5	15	few	TGTGCCAGCAGCTGGACGGTTGATAGCAATCAGCCCCAGCATTTT	CASSWTVDSNQPQHF
TRBV7-9	.	TRBJ1-2	15	few	TGTGCCAGCAGCTTAGGAGTGCCAGCTAACTATGGCTACACCTTC	CASSLGVPANYGYTF
TRBV29-1	.	TRBJ2-5	14	.	TGCAGCGTTGAGGATGGTACGGGTGAAGAGACCCAGTACTTC	CSVEDGTGEETQYF
TRBV6-2/TRBV6-3	.	TRBJ1-5	12	few	TGTGCCAGCAGTCGTAGGACCCAGCCCCAGCATTTT	CASSRRTQPQHF
TRBV29-1	.	TRBJ2-7	12	many	TGCAGCGTCCGGGCGAGGGGCGACGAGCAGTACTTC	CSVRARGDEQYF
TRBV6-2/TRBV6-3	TRBD2	TRBJ2-7	14	.	TGTGCCAGCAGCCTCAGGGAGGGACCCTACGAGCAGTACTTC	CASSLREGPYEQYF
TRBV6-2/TRBV6-3	.	TRBJ1-1	11	.	TGTGCCAGCAGTTATGGGGGTGAAGCTTTCTTT	CASSYGGEAFF
TRBV14	.	TRBJ2-3	14	.	TGTGCCAGCAGCGGTAGCATTTCCACAGATACGCAGTATTTT	CASSGSISTDTQYF
TRBV7-2	TRBD1	TRBJ2-1	14	few	TGTGCCAGCAGCCCTTGGACAGGACTGGATGAGCAGTTCTTC	CASSPWTGLDEQFF
TRBV19	.	TRBJ2-1	14	few	TGTGCCAGTAGTTTGGCAGTACTTTACAATGAGCAGTTCTTC	CASSLAVLYNEQFF
TRBV7-7	TRBD2	TRBJ2-5	17	few	TGTGCTAGCAGCGTAGCGGGGGGCCTAGGTCGACAAGAGACCCAGTACTTC	CASSVAGGLGRQETQYF
TRBV7-3	.	TRBJ2-6	14	many	TGTGCCAGCAGCTCAAGCTCTGGGGCCAACGTCCTGACTTTC	CASSSSSGANVLTF
TRBV7-3	.	TRBJ2-2	15	many	TGTGCCAGCAGCTTACGAAGGGGGAACACCGGGGAGCTGTTTTTT	CASSLRRGNTGELFF
TRBV20-1	.	TRBJ2-7	11	many	TGCAGTGCACAAATAATTTACGAGCAGTACTTC	CSAQIIYEQYF
TRBV18	.	TRBJ2-7	13	.	TGTGCCAGCTCAGTCCAGAGAGCCTACGAGCAGTACTTC	CASSVQRAYEQYF
TRBV20-1	TRBD2	TRBJ2-5	17	many	TGCAGTGCTCCCCAGGGTGTTGGACTAGCGGGGTGGGAGACCCAGTACTTC	CSAPQGVGLAGWETQYF
TRBV27	TRBD2	TRBJ2-1	15	many	TGTGCCAGCAGCACTGGCGGGGGGGCCCGTGGGGAGCAGTTCTTC	CASSTGGGARGEQFF
TRBV3-1	TRBD1	TRBJ2-1	16	many	TGTGCCAGCAGCCAAGCCGGGACAGGGGGCGACAATGAGCAGTTCTTC	CASSQAGTGGDNEQFF
TRBV4-3	TRBD2	TRBJ2-4	17	.	TGCGCCAGCAGCCAAACAACAGTGCGGGGGGCCAAAAACATTCAGTACTTC	CASSQTTVRGAKNIQYF
TRBV29-1	.	TRBJ1-2	11	many	TGCAGCGTTGGTGGGGGATCTGGCTACACCTTC	CSVGGGSGYTF
TRBV5-4	TRBD2	TRBJ2-5	16	.	TGTGCCAGCAGCTTGGGCGGGGGGCAGGGCCAAGAGACCCAGTACTTC	CASSLGGGQGQETQYF
TRBV20-1	.	TRBJ2-5	12	.	TGCAGCAGGGTGGTTCAAGAAGAGACCCAGTACTTC	CSRVVQEETQYF
TRBV6-2/TRBV6-3	.	TRBJ1-5	14	.	TGTGCCAGCAGTTACGGGGGTGACAATCAGCCCCAGCATTTT	CASSYGGDNQPQHF
TRBV27	.	TRBJ1-6	18	many	TGTGCCAGCACTTCGATCTTCAGGGGTCATCGCCATAATTCACCCCTCCACTTT	CASTSIFRGHRHNSPLHF
TRBV28	TRBD1	TRBJ1-2	14	many	TGTGCCAGCAGAAACTCCGGGACAGGGGGAAGCTACACCTTC	CASRNSGTGGSYTF
TRBV6-5	.	TRBJ2-7	14	many	TGTGCCAGCAGTTACTCCCAGGCGGGGTACGAGCAGTACTTC	CASSYSQAGYEQYF
TRBV6-1	.	TRBJ2-3	14	few	TGTGCCAGCATGAGTCGTCGGAACACAGATACGCAGTATTTT	CASMSRRNTDTQYF